This entry features one T cell receptor beta chain sequence. Its specificity is not known. The sample belongs to a study of graft-versus-host responses after intestinal transplantation. The wider study: Multivisceral, liver-intestinal, or isolated intestinal grafts went to recipients. Tacrolimus plus steroids were given to all recipients for around three years, preceded by anti-thymocyte globulin induction.

Notes on the study in general: Patients who carried graft-donor T cell macrochimerism also had high graft-versus-host to host-versus-graft clonal ratios in their allografts. Investigators detected GvH clones in recipient marrow, with some emerging earlier in ileum or blood.

Some clones are missing from TCRdb's copy, which holds only in-frame ones; the method was immunoSEQ multiplex PCR. The sample shows 90,000 to 120,000 clones, roughly 90% of them seen only once. Germline V gene sequence: CDR1 KGHSH, CDR2 LQKENI. The ends lost 2 bases at V and 6 bases at J; junction bases unmatched: 12. The CDR3 spans 17 residues. The sequence came from a human donor who was the organ donor for an intestinal transplant. The V gene is TRBV18, the J gene TRBJ1-5, with TRBD1 matching over 8 bases. The source was unstimulated CD4+ T cells sorted from spleen or lymph node cells, collected before transplant. The CDR3 region has the DNA TGTGCCAGCTCACCAGTATCTGGCAGGGGGCTACGTCAGCCCCAGCATTTT. It codes for CASSPVSGRGLRQPQHF.